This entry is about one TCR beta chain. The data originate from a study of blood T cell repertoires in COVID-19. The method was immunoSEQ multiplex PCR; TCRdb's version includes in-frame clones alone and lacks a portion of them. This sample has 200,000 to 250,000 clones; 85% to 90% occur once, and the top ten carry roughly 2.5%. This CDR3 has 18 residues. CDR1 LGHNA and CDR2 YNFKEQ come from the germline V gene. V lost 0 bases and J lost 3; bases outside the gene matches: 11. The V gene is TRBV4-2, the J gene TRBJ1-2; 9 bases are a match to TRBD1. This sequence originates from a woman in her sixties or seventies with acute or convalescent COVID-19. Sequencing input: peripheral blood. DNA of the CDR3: TGTGCCAGCAGCCAAGACGGACAGGGGACCCTTCGGGACTATGGCTACACCTTC. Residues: CASSQDGQGTLRDYGYTF.